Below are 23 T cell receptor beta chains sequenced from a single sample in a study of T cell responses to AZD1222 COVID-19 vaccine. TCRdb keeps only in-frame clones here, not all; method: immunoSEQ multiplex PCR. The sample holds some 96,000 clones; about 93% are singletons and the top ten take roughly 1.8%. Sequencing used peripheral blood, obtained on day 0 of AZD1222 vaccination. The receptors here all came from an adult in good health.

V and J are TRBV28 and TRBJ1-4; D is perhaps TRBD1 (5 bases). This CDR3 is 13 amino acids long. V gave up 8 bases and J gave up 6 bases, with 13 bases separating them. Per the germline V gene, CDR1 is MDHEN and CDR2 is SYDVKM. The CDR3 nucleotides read TGTGCCAGCCAGGGTCCTATGGATGAAAAACTGTTTTTT. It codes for CASQGPMDEKLFF.

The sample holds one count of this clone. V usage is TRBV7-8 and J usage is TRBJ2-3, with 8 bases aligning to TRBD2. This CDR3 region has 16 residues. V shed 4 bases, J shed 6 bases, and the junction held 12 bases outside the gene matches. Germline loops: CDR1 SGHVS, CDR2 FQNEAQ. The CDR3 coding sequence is TGTGCCAGCAGCTCCTACGAACGGGAGGGCAAGGATACGCAGTATTTT. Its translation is CASSSYEREGKDTQYF.

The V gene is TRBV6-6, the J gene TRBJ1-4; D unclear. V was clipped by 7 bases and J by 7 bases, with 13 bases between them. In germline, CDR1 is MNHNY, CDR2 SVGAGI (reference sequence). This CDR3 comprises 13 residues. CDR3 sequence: CASTRARSEKLFF. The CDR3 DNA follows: TGTGCCAGCACTAGGGCGCGAAGTGAAAAACTGTTTTTT.

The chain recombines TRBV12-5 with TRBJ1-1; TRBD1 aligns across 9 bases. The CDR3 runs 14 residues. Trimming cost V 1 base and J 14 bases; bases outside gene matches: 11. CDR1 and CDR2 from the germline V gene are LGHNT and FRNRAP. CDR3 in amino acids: CASGLENPGQGLFF. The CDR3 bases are TGTGCTAGTGGTTTGGAAAATCCGGGACAGGGTCTATTCTTT. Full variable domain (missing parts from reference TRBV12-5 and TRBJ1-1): DARVTQTPRHKVTEMGQEVTMRCQPILGHNTVFWYRQTMMQGLELLAYFRNRAPLDDSGMPKDRFSAEMPDATLATLKIQPSEPRDSAVYFCASGLENPGQGLFFGQGTRLTVV.

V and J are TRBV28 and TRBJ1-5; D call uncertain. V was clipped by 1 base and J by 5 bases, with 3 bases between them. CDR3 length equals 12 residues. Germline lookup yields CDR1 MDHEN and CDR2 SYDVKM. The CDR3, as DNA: TGTGCCAGCAGTTTATCCCATCAGCCCCAGCATTTT. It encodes CASSLSHQPQHF. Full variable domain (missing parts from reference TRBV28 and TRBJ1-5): DVKVTQSSRYLVKRTGEKVFLECVQDMDHENMFWYRQDPGLGLRLIYFSYDVKMKEKGDIPEGYSVSREKKERFSLILESASTNQTSMYLCASSLSHQPQHFGDGTRLSIL.

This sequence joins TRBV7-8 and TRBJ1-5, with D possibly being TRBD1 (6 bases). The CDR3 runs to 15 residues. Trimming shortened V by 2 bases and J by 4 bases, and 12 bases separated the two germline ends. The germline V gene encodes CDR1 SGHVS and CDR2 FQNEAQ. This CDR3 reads CASSLMTGGNQPQHF. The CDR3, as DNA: TGTGCCAGCAGCTTAATGACAGGCGGAAATCAGCCCCAGCATTTT.

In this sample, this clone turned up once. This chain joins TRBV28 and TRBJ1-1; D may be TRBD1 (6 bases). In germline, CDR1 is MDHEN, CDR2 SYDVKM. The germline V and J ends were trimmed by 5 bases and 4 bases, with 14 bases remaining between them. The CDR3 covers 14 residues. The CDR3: CASSPSRGGTEAFF. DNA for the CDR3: TGTGCCAGCAGTCCTTCAAGAGGGGGCACTGAAGCTTTCTTT.

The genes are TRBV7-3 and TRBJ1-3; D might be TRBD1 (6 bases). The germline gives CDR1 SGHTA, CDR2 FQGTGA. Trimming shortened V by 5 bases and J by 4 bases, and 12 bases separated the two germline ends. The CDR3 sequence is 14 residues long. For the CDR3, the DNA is TGTGCCAGCAGCCCCTCAGGGGCGGGAAACACCATATATTTT. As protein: CASSPSGAGNTIYF.

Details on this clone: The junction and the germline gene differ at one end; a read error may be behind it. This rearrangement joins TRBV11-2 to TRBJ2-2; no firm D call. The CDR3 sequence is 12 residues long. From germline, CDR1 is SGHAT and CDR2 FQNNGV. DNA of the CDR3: TGTGCCAGCAGCCGAGACACCCGGGAGCTGTTTTTT. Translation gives CASSRDTRELFF.

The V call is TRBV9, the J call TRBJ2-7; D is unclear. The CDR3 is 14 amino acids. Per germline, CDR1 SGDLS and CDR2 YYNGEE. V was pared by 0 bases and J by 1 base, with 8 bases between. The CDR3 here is CASSVVAGSYEQYF. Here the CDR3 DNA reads TGTGCCAGCAGCGTAGTTGCAGGATCCTACGAGCAGTACTTC.

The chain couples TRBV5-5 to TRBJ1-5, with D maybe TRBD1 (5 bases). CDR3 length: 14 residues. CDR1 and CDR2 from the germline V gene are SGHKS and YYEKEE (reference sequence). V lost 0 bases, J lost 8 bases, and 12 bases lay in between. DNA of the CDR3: TGTGCCAGCAGCTTGGGTGGGGGGTCGGAGCCCCAGCATTTT. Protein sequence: CASSLGGGSEPQHF.

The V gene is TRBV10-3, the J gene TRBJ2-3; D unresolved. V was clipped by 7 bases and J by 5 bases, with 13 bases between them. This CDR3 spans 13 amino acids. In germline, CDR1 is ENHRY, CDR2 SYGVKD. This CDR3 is CAIKSPLQDTQYF. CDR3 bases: TGTGCCATCAAGAGCCCCCTGCAAGATACGCAGTATTTT.

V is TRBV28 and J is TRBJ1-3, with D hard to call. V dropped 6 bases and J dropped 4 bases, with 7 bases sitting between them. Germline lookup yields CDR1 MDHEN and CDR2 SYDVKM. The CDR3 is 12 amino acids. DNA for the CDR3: TGTGCCAGCAGCTATATCGGAAACACCATATATTTT. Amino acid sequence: CASSYIGNTIYF.

The CDR3 region is CASSFIDSGSYEQYF. The CDR3 DNA is TGTGCCAGCAGTTTTATCGATTCGGGCTCCTACGAGCAGTACTTC. This rearrangement joins TRBV28 to TRBJ2-7; unclear D gene. Germline V gene lookup returns CDR1 MDHEN and CDR2 SYDVKM. The V gene lost 3 bases and the J gene lost 0 bases, with 12 bases spanning the gap. CDR3 length: 15 residues.

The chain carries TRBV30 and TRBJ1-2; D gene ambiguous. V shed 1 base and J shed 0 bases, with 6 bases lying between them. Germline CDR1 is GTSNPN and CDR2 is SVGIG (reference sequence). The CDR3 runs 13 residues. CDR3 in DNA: TGTGCCTGGAGTGATCTTTCTAACTATGGCTACACCTTC. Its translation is CAWSDLSNYGYTF.

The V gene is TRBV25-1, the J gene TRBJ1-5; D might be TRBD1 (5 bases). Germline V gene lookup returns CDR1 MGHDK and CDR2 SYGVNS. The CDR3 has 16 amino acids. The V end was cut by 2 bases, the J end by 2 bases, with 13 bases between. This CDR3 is CASSEQKGDGNQPQHF. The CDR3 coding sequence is TGTGCCAGCAGTGAACAGAAAGGGGATGGCAATCAGCCCCAGCATTTT.

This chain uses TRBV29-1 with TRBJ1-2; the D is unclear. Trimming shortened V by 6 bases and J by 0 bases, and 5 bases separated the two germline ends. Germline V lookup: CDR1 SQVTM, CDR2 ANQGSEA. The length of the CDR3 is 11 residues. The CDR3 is CSVQSNYGYTF. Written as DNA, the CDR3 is TGCAGCGTGCAATCTAACTATGGCTACACCTTC. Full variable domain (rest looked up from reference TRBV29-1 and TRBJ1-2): SAVISQKPSRDICQRGTSLTIQCQVDSQVTMMFWYRQQPGQSLTLIATANQGSEATYESGFVIDKFPISRPNLTFSTLTVSNMSPEDSSIYLCSVQSNYGYTFGSGTRLTVV.

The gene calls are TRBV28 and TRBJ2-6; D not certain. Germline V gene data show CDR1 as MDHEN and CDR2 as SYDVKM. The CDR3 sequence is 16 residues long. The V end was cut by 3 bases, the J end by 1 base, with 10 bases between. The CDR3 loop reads CASSFIYGSGANVLTF. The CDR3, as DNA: TGTGCCAGCAGTTTTATTTATGGGTCTGGGGCCAACGTCCTGACTTTC.

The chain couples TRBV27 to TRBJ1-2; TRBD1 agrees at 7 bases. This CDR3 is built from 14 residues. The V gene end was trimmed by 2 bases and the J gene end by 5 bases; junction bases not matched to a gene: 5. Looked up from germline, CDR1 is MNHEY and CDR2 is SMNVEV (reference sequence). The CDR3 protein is CASSLVSTGYGYTF. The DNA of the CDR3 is TGTGCCAGCAGTTTAGTCTCGACAGGGTATGGCTACACCTTC.

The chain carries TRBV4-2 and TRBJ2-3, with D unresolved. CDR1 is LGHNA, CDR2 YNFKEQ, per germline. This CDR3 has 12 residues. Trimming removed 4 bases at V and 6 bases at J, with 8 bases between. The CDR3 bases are TGTGCCAGCAGCCCAAGACGGGATACGCAGTATTTT. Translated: CASSPRRDTQYF.

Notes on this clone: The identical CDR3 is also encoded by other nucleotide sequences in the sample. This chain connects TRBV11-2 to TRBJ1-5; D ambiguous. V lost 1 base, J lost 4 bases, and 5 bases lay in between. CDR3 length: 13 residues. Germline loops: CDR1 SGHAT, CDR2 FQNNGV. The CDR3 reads CASSLGANQPQHF. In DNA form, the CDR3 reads TGTGCCAGCAGCTTAGGCGCAAATCAGCCCCAGCATTTT.

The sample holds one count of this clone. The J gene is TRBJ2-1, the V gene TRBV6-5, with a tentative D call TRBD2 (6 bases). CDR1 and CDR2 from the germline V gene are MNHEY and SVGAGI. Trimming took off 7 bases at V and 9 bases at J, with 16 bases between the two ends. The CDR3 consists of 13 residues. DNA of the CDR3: TGTGCCAGCACCCTAAGCGGGCTTGGTGAGCAGTTCTTC. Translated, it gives CASTLSGLGEQFF.

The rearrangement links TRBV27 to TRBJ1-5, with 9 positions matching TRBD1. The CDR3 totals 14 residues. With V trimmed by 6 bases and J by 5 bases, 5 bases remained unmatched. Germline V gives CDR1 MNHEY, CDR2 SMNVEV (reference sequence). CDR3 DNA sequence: TGTGCCAGCAGACCGGGACAGGGACATCAGCCCCAGCATTTT. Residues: CASRPGQGHQPQHF.